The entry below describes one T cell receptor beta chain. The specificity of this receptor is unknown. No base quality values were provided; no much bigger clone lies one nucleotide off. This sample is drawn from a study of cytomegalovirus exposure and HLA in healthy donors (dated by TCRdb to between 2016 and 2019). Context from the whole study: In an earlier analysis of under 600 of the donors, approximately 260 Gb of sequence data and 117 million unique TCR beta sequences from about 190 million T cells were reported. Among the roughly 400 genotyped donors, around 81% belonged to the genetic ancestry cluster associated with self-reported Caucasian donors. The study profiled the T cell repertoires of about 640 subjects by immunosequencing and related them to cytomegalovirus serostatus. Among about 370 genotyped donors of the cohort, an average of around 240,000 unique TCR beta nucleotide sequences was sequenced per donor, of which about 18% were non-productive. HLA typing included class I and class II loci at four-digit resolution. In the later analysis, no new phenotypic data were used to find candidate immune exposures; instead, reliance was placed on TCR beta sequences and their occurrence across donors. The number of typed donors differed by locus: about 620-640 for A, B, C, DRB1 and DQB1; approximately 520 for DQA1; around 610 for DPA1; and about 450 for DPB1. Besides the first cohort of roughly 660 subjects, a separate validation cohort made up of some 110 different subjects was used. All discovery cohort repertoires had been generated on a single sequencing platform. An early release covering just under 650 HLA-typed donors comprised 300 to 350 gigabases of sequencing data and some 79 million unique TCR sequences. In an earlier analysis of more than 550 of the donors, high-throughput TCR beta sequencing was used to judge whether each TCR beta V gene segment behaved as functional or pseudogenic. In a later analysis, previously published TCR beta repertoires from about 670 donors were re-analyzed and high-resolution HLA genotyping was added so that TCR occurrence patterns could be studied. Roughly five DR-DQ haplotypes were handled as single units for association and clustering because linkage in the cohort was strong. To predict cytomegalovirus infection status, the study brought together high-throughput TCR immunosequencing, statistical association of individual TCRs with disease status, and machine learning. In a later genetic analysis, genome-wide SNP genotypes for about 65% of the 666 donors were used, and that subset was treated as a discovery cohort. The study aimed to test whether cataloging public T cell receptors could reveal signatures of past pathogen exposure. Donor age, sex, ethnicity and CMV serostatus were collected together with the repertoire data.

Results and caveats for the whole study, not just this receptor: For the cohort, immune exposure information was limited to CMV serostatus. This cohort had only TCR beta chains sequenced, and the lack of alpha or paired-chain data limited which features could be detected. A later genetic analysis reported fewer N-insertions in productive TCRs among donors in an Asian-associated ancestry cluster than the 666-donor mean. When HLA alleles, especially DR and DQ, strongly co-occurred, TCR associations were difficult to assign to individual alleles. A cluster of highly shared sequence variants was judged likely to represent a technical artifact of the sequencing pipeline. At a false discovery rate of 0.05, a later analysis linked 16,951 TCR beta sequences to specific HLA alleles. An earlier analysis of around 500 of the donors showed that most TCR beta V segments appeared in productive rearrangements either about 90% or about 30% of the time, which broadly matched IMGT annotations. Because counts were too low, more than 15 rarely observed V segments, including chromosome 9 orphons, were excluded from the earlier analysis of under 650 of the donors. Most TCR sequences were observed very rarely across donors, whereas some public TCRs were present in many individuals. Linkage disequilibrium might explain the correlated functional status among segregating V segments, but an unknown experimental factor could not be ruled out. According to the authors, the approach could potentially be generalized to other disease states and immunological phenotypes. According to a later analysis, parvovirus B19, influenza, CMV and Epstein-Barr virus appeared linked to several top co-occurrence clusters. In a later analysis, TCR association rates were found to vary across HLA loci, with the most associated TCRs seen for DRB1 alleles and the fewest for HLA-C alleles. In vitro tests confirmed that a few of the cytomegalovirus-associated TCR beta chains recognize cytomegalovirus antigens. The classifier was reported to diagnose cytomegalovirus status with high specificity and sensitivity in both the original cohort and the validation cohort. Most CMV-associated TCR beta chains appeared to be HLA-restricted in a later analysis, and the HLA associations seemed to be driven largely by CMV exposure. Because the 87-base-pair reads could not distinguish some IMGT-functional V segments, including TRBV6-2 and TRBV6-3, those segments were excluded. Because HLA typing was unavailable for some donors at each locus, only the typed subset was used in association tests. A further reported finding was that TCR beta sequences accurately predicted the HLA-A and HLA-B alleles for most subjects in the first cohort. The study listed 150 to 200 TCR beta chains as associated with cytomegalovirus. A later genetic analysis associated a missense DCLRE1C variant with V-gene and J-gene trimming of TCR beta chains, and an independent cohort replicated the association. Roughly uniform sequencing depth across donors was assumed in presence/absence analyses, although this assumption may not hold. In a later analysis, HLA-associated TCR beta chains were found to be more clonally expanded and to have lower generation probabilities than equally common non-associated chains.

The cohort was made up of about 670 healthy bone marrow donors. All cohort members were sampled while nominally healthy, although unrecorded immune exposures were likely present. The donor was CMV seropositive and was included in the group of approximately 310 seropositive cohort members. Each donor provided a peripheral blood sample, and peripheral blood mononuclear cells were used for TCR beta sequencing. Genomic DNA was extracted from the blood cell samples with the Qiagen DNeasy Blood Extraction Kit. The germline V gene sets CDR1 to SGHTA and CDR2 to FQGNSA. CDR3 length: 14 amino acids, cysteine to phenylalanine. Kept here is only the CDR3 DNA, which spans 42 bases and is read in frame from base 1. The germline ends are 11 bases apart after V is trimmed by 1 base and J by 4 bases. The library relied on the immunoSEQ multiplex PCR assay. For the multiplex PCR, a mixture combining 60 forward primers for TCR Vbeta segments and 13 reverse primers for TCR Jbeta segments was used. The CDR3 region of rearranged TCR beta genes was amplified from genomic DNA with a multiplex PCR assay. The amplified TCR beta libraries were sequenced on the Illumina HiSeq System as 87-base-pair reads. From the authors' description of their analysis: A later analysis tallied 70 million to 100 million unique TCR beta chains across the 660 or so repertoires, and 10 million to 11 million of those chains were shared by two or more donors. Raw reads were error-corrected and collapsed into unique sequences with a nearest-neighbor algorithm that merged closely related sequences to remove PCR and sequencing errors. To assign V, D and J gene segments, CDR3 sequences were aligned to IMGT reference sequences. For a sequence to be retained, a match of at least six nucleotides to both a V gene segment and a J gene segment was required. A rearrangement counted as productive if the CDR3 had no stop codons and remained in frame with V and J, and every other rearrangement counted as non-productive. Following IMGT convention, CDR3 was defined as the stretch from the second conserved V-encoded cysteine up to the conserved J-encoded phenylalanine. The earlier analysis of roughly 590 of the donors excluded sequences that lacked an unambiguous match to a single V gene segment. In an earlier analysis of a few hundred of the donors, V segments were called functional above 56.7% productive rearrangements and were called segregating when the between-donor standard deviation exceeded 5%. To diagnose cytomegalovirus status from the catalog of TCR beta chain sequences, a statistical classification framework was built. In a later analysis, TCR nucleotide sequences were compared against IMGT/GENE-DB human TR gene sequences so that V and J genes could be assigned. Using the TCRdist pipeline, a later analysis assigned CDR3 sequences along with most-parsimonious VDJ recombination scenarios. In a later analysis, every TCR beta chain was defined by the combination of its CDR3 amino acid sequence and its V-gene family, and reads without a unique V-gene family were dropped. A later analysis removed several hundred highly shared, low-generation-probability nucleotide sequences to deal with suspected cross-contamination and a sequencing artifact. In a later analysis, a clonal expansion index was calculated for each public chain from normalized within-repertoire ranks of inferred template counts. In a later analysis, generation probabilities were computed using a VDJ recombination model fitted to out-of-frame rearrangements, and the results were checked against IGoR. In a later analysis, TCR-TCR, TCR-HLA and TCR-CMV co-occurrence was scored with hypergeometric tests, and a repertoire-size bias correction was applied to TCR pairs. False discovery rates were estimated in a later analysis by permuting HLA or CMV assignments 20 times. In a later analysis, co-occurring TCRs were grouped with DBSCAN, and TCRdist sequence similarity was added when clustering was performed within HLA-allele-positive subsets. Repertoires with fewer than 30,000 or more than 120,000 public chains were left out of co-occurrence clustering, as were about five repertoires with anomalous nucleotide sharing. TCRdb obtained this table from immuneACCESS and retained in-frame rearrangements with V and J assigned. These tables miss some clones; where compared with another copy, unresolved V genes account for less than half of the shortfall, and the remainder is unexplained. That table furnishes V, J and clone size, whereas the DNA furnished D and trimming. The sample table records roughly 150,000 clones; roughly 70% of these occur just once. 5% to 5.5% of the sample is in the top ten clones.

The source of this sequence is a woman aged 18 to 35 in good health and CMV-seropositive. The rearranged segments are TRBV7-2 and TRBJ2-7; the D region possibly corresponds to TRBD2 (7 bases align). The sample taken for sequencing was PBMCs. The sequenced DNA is TGTGCCAGCAGCTTAGAACAGGGAGGGTACGAGCAGTACTTC. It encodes CASSLEQGGYEQYF.